These 13 T cell receptor beta chains were sequenced from one sample in a study of cytomegalovirus exposure and HLA in healthy donors. PCR used 60 Vbeta primers and 13 Jbeta primers. Generated by immunoSEQ multiplex PCR, the TCRdb table keeps only in-frame clones and is missing some. This table holds 150,000 or so clones, 70% to 90% found once. The sample comprised PBMCs. The receptors here all came from a woman under 30 in good health and CMV-seronegative.

This rearrangement joins TRBV5-1 to TRBJ2-7; a weak D match, TRBD1 (6 bases). CDR1 is SGHRS, CDR2 YFSETQ, per germline. V was pared by 0 bases and J by 3 bases, with 13 bases between. This CDR3 region has 15 residues. In DNA form, the CDR3 reads TGCGCCAGCAGCTTGGCCCTGGACAGATACTACGAGCAGTACTTC. Amino acids: CASSLALDRYYEQYF. Full variable domain (outside the CDR3, taken from reference TRBV5-1 and TRBJ2-7): KAGVTQTPRYLIKTRGQQVTLSCSPISGHRSVSWYQQTPGQGLQFLFEYFSETQRNKGNFPGRFSGRQFSNSRSEMNVSTLELGDSALYLCASSLALDRYYEQYFGPGTRLTVT.

The V call is TRBV29-1, the J call TRBJ2-5, with D possibly matching TRBD2 (7 bases). CDR1 and CDR2 from the germline V gene are SQVTM and ANQGSEA. The CDR3 is 14 amino acids. The V end lost 4 bases, the J end lost 5 bases, and 17 bases lay between the germline ends. CDR3 DNA sequence: TGCAGCGTTGTGGGGGGGCGGGGGCACGAGACCCAGTACTTC. Protein product: CSVVGGRGHETQYF.

The genes are TRBV4-2 and TRBJ1-1; D call uncertain. CDR3 length: 14 amino acids. The V gene lost 2 bases and the J gene lost 0 bases, with 7 bases spanning the gap. Germline assignment: CDR1 LGHNA and CDR2 YNFKEQ. This chain's CDR3 is CASSQPDMNTEAFF. As DNA, the CDR3 is TGTGCCAGCAGCCAACCAGATATGAACACTGAAGCTTTCTTT.

The V gene is TRBV27, the J gene TRBJ2-3; 10 bases agree with TRBD2. V gave up 2 bases and J gave up 0 bases; unmatched junction bases: 11. This CDR3 is built from 19 residues. Germline V gene sequence: CDR1 MNHEY, CDR2 SMNVEV (reference sequence). CDR3 sequence (DNA): TGTGCCAGCAGTTTAAGGTCCCTTGGACTAGCGGCTAGCACAGATACGCAGTATTTT. Translated: CASSLRSLGLAASTDTQYF.

The gene calls are TRBV19 and TRBJ1-1, with TRBD1 identical over 7 bases. V shed 6 bases, J shed 0 bases, and the junction held 7 bases outside the gene matches. The V gene's germline CDR1 is LNHDA and CDR2 SQIVND (reference sequence). This CDR3 contains 15 residues. The CDR3 is CASSPRGPLNTEAFF. For the CDR3, the DNA is TGTGCCAGTAGCCCGAGGGGGCCGTTGAACACTGAAGCTTTCTTT.

V and J are TRBV28 and TRBJ1-2; a weak D match, TRBD1 (6 bases). The CDR3 length is 14 residues. Per germline, CDR1 MDHEN and CDR2 SYDVKM. V was cut by 7 bases and J by 4 bases, with 16 bases left in between. The CDR3 spells CASTEAGGGYGYTF. In nucleotides, the CDR3 is TGTGCCAGCACTGAAGCGGGGGGCGGCTATGGCTACACCTTC.

This rearrangement joins TRBV5-1 to TRBJ1-5; D call uncertain. The CDR3 runs to 13 residues. Germline V gene sequence: CDR1 SGHRS, CDR2 YFSETQ. Trimming left V 4 bases short and J 4 bases short, with 9 bases between. CDR3 DNA: TGCGCCAGCAGCCCCGAGGTAAATCAGCCCCAGCATTTT. Amino acids: CASSPEVNQPQHF.

V and J are TRBV28 and TRBJ2-3; the match to TRBD2 covers 14 bases. This CDR3 contains 17 residues. V was pared by 3 bases and J by 5 bases, with 7 bases of the junction left unmatched. Germline CDR1 MDHEN, CDR2 SYDVKM. Written as DNA, the CDR3 is TGTGCCAGCAGTTTGGCAAGACTAGCGGGGGGGCGAGATACGCAGTATTTT. Its protein product is CASSLARLAGGRDTQYF.

The chain recombines TRBV2 with TRBJ1-5; D gene ambiguous. Germline loops: CDR1 SNHLY, CDR2 FYNNEI. V gave up 3 bases and J gave up 2 bases, with 14 bases separating them. This CDR3 is 16 amino acids long. The CDR3 coding sequence is TGTGCCAGCAGTGATTTTCGGGGATTTGGCAATCAGCCCCAGCATTTT. Residues: CASSDFRGFGNQPQHF.

The chain recombines TRBV19 with TRBJ1-5; TRBD1 matches 7 bases. J was trimmed by 1 base and V by 4 bases; bases with no gene match: 7. CDR1 LNHDA and CDR2 SQIVND come from the germline V gene (reference sequence). The CDR3 extends over 16 amino acids. The DNA of the CDR3 is TGTGCCAGTAGTACCCGGACAGGCGCAAGCAATCAGCCCCAGCATTTT. Encoded protein: CASSTRTGASNQPQHF.

CDR3 nucleotides: TGTGCCAGCAGCTCGGGACAGGGGACCCAAGAGACCCAGTACTTC. Its protein product is CASSSGQGTQETQYF. This chain links TRBV7-7 with TRBJ2-5; 10 nucleotides line up with TRBD1. Germline CDR1 and CDR2: SSHAT and FNYEAQ (reference sequence). The CDR3 sequence is 15 residues long. V lost 4 bases and J lost 1; bases outside the gene matches: 3.

This clone was seen a handful of times. The chain couples TRBV2 to TRBJ1-1; TRBD1 is a possible D gene (5 bases). The CDR3 has 13 residues. V was clipped by 6 bases and J by 5 bases, with 13 bases between them. CDR1 is SNHLY, CDR2 FYNNEI, per germline. The chain's CDR3 is CASSLRGETEAFF. The CDR3 DNA reads TGTGCCAGCAGCCTGCGGGGGGAGACTGAAGCTTTCTTT.

The chain's CDR3 is CASSQDHRQGRELFF. The CDR3 DNA reads TGCGCCAGCAGCCAAGATCATCGACAGGGGAGGGAACTGTTTTTT. V usage is TRBV4-3 and J usage is TRBJ1-4; TRBD1 matches at 8 bases. The junction had 9 bases not matched to a gene; V was cut back by 0 bases and J by 12 bases. The CDR3 spans 15 residues. Germline-derived CDR1 and CDR2 are LGHNA and YSLEER.